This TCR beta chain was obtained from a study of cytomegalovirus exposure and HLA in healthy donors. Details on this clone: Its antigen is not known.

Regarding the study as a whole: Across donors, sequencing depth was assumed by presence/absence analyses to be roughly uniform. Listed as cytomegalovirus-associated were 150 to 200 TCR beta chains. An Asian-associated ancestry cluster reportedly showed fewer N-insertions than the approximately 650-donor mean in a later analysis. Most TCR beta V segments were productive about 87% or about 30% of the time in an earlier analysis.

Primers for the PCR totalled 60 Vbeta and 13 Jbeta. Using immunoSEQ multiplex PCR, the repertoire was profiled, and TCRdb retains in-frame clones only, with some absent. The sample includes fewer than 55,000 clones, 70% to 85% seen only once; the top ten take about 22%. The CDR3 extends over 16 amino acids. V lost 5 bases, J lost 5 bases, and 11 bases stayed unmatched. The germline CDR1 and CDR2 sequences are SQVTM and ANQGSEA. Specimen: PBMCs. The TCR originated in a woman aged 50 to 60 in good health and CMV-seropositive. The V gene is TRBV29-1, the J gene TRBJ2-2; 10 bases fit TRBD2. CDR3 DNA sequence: TGCAGCGTTCGGGGAATGGCTAGCGGGAGTACCGGGGAGCTGTTTTTT. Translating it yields CSVRGMASGSTGELFF.